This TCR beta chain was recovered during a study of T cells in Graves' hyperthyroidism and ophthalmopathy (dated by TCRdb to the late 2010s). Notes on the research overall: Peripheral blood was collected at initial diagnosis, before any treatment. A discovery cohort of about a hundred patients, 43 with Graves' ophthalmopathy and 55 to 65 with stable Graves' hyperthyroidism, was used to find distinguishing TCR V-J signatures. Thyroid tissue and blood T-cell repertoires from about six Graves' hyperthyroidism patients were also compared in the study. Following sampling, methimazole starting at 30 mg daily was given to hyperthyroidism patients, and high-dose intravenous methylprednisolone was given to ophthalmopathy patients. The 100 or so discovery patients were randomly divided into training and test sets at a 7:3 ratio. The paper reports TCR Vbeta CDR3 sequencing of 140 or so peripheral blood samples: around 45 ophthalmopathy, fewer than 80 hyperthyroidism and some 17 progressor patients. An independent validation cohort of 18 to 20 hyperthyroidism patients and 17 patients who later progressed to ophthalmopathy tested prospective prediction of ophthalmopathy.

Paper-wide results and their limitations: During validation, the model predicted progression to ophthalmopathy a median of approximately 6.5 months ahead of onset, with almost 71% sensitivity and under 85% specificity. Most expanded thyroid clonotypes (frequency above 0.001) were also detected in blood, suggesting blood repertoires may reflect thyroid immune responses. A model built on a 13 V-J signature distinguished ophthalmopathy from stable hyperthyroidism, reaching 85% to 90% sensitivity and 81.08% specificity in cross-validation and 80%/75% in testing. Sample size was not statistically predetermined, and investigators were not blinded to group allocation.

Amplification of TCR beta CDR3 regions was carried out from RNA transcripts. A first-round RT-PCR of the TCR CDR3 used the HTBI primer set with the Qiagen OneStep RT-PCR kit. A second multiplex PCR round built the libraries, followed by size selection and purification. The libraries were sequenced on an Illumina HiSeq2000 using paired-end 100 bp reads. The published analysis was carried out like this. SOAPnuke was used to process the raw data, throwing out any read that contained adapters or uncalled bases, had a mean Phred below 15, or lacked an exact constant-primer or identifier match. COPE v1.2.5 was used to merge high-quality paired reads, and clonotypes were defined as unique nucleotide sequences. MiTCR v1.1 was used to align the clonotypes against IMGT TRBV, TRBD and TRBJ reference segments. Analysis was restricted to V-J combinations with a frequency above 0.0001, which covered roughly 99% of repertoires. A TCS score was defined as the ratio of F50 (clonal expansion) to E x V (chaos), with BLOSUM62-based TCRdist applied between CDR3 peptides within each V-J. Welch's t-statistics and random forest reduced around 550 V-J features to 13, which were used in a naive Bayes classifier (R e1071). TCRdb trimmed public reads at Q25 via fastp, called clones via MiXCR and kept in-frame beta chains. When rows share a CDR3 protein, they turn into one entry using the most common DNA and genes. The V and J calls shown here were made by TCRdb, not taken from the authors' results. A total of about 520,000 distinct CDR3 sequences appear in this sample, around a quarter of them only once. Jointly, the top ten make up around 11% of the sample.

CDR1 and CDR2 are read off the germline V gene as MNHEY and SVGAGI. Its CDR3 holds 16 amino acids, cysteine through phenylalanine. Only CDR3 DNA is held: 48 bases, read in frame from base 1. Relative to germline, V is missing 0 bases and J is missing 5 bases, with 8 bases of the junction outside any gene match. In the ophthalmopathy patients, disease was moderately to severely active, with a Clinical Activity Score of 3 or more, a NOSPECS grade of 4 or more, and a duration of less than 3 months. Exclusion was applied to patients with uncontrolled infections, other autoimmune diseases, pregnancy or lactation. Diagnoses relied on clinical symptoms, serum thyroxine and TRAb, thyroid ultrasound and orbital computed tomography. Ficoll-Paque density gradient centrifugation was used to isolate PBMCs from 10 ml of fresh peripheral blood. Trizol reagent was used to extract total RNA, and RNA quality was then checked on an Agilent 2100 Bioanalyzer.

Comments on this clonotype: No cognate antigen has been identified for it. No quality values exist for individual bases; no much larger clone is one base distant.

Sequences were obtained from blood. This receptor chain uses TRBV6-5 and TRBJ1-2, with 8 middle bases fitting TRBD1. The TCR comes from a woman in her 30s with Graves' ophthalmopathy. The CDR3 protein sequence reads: CASSYSGTGGLYGYTF. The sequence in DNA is TGTGCCAGCAGTTACTCGGGAACAGGGGGTCTATATGGCTACACCTTC.